This is a list of T cell receptor beta chains from one sample in a study of beta chain features in type 1 diabetes. Method: immunoSEQ multiplex PCR; TCRdb's copy keeps in-frame clones and lacks some. The sample yields about 640,000 clones, about an eighth seen once. The sequencing sample was made of naive CD4+ T cells from blood. These receptors originate from a man aged 25 to 40 with type 1 diabetes. The CDR3 runs from the conserved cysteine through the conserved F or W. A D gene is named only where the DNA matches it firmly. Only some rows state a clone size, as once, few, many or a class for expanded clones.

j_call d_call clone_size v_call cdr3_nt cdr3_aa
TRBJ2-5 . . TRBV18 TGTGCCAGCTCATCGACTTTGGATGAGACCCAGTACTTC CASSSTLDETQYF
TRBJ1-5 . few TRBV28 TGTGCCAGCAGTTTAAAAGCCCAGCCCCAGCATTTT CASSLKAQPQHF
TRBJ2-7 . . TRBV4-3 TGCGCCAGCAGCCAAGACCGGGACCGACCCTACGAGCAGTACTTC CASSQDRDRPYEQYF
TRBJ2-1 . many TRBV7-9 TGTGCCAGCAGCCTCGACAATGAGCAGTTCTTC CASSLDNEQFF
TRBJ2-7 TRBD2 . TRBV28 TGTGCCAGCAGTCTCCTTCTAGCGGGGGGCTACGAGCAGTACTTC CASSLLLAGGYEQYF
TRBJ1-4 . . TRBV18 TGTGCCAGCTCACCACCCGGGTCTAATGAAAAACTGTTTTTT CASSPPGSNEKLFF
TRBJ2-3 . . TRBV7-2 TGTGCCAGCAGCTTACAATCGGCAGGGGGCACAGATACGCAGTATTTT CASSLQSAGGTDTQYF
TRBJ2-3 . few TRBV7-9 TGTGCCAGCAGCACGACTAGCACAGATACGCAGTATTTT CASSTTSTDTQYF
TRBJ2-2 TRBD2 few TRBV4-3 TGCGCCAGCAGCCTACTAGCGGGGGCGAACACCGGGGAGCTGTTTTTT CASSLLAGANTGELFF
TRBJ2-5 TRBD2 . TRBV4-1 TGCGCCAGCAGCCAACTAGCGGGGGTCGAGACCCAGTACTTC CASSQLAGVETQYF
TRBJ2-3 . few TRBV2 TGTGCCAGCAGTGAGAGTTTGAGCACAGATACGCAGTATTTT CASSESLSTDTQYF
TRBJ2-1 . few TRBV5-1 TGCGCCAGCAGCTTGGAAGGTGGGGACAATGAGCAGTTCTTC CASSLEGGDNEQFF
TRBJ2-7 . few TRBV7-9 TGTGCCAGCAGCACCCGGGTAACCTACGAGCAGTACTTC CASSTRVTYEQYF
TRBJ2-1 TRBD2 few TRBV7-8 TGTGCCAGCAGCCTGAGCGGGGGTACCACCTGGCATGAGCAGTTCTTC CASSLSGGTTWHEQFF
TRBJ1-1 TRBD1 . TRBV6-5 TGTGCCAGCAATTTCGACAGGGTAAACACTGAAGCTTTCTTT CASNFDRVNTEAFF
TRBJ2-7 . . TRBV5-1 TGCGCCAGCAGCTTCAGGGACGGGGGCTACGAGCAGTACTTC CASSFRDGGYEQYF
TRBJ2-3 TRBD2 . TRBV5-4 TGTGCCAGCAGCTCAGGACTAGCGGGGGGCGCTAGCACAGATACGCAGTATTTT CASSSGLAGGASTDTQYF
TRBJ2-1 TRBD1 . TRBV7-3 TGTGCCAGCAGCTTAAAGTGGACAGGGGGCCTAAGGATACCTTACAATGAGCAGTTCTTC CASSLKWTGGLRIPYNEQFF
TRBJ1-2 . . TRBV6-6 TGTGCCAGCAACCAGGGCCTTGATGGCTACACCTTC CASNQGLDGYTF
TRBJ1-4 . . TRBV27 TGTGCCAGCAGTTATAGGGGGACGCCTAATGAAAAACTGTTTTTT CASSYRGTPNEKLFF
TRBJ1-1 TRBD1 . TRBV15 TGTGCCACCAGCAGAGGCCTGGGTCCGGGACAGGGGGCGCGGACTGAAGCTTTCTTT CATSRGLGPGQGARTEAFF
TRBJ2-7 . . TRBV29-1 TGCAGCGTTGGCCGACAGTTCTCCTACGAGCAGTACTTC CSVGRQFSYEQYF
TRBJ1-2 . few TRBV2 TGTGCCAGCCATCCGGGCCCCTATGGCTACACCTTC CASHPGPYGYTF
TRBJ1-6 . few TRBV27 TGTGCCAGCAGTGCGGACACCCTAGGGTCCCTCCACTTT CASSADTLGSLHF
TRBJ1-3 TRBD1 few TRBV19 TGTGCCAGTAGCCGGACAGGCTCAAGCTCTGGAAACACCATATATTTT CASSRTGSSSGNTIYF
TRBJ2-5 TRBD2 few TRBV7-2 TGTGCCAGCAGCTTAGAAAGGCTAGCGGGTCACCAAGAGACCCAGTACTTC CASSLERLAGHQETQYF
TRBJ2-1 . few TRBV30 TGTGCCTGGGACGGGGGCGGAGACAATGAGCAGTTCTTC CAWDGGGDNEQFF
TRBJ2-1 . . TRBV6-5 TGTGCCAGCAGTCGGACGGCCTACAATGAGCAGTTCTTC CASSRTAYNEQFF
TRBJ1-5 . few TRBV30 TGTGCCTGGAGTGTGTCGGCGTCGGGCAATCAGCCCCAGCATTTT CAWSVSASGNQPQHF
TRBJ1-5 . . TRBV5-6 TGTGCCAGCAGCTATCTACAGGGAGCAGATCAGCCCCAGCATTTT CASSYLQGADQPQHF
TRBJ1-5 TRBD1 . TRBV6-6 TGTGCCAGCAGTGTGGGACAGGCTGATAGCAATCAGCCCCAGCATTTT CASSVGQADSNQPQHF
TRBJ2-2 TRBD1 . TRBV7-2 TGTGCCAGCAGCTTAGTAGGACAGGACACCGGGGAGCTGTTTTTT CASSLVGQDTGELFF
TRBJ1-3 . few TRBV10-3 TGTGCCATCAGTGAGTCGAAGGAGTCTGGAAACACCATATATTTT CAISESKESGNTIYF
TRBJ1-3 TRBD1 few TRBV9 TGTGCCAGCAGCGACCGACAGGGACCCGGAAACACCATATATTTT CASSDRQGPGNTIYF
TRBJ1-5 . . TRBV2 TGTGCCAGCAGCATTAATGAGCAGCCCCAGCATTTT CASSINEQPQHF
TRBJ2-5 . . TRBV9 TGTGCCAGCAGCGCGAACGGACAGACCAGGGGAGAGACCCAGTACTTC CASSANGQTRGETQYF
TRBJ2-1 . few TRBV4-3 TGCGCCAGCAGCCAAGATATGCTGGGGGGCGGTGAGCAGTTCTTC CASSQDMLGGGEQFF
TRBJ1-6 . . TRBV7-9 TGTGCCAGCAGCTTAGTCGGGATGAAAGGCCCACAGGCGAATTCACCCCTCCACTTT CASSLVGMKGPQANSPLHF
TRBJ2-7 . . TRBV4-3 TGCGCCAGCAGCCAAGGGCAGGACCCTATTTACGAGCAGTACTTC CASSQGQDPIYEQYF
TRBJ1-2 . . TRBV27 TGTGCCAGCAGCCACGGCAGGGGAAGATATGGCTACACCTTC CASSHGRGRYGYTF
TRBJ1-3 . . TRBV6-5 TGTGCCAGCACGTCGGGGTTCGGAAACACCATATATTTT CASTSGFGNTIYF
TRBJ2-2 . . TRBV5-1 TGCGCCAGCAGCTTTCAGGCAGCAACCGGGGAGCTGTTTTTT CASSFQAATGELFF
TRBJ2-4 . . TRBV5-1 TGCGCCAGCAGGGACTGGGATGAAAACATTCAGTACTTC CASRDWDENIQYF
TRBJ2-1 . . TRBV11-3 TGTGCCAGCAGCTTCGACTCCGGGTACAATGAGCAGTTCTTC CASSFDSGYNEQFF
TRBJ2-1 . few TRBV9 TGTGCCAGCAGCACCCGACAGGACAATGAGCAGTTCTTC CASSTRQDNEQFF
TRBJ2-1 TRBD2 . TRBV10-3 TGTGCCATCAGTGAGGGACTAGCAGAATACAATGAGCAGTTCTTC CAISEGLAEYNEQFF
TRBJ2-3 . . TRBV4-3 TGCGCCAGCAGCCAACTAGCGAGCACAGATACGCAGTATTTT CASSQLASTDTQYF
TRBJ2-3 . few TRBV19 TGTGCCAGTAGTATCTTGTCGGGGACAGATACGCAGTATTTT CASSILSGTDTQYF
TRBJ2-2 . . TRBV7-2 TGTGCCAGCAGCTTAGGACTAGGGGGTACCGGGGAGCTGTTTTTT CASSLGLGGTGELFF